Sequencing of this TCR beta chain was carried out in a study of beta chain features in type 1 diabetes. General study points: There was a moderate but significant shortening of TCRB CDR3s in all four CD4+ subsets of Type 1 diabetes patients. Because the template was cDNA, high-expressing cells might be over-represented.

Looked up from germline, CDR1 is MDHEN and CDR2 is SYDVKM. Trimming at V came to 1 base and at J to 1 base, leaving 17 bases not matched to a gene. The CDR3 spans 21 residues. The sample holds a few counts of this clone. As yet, its antigen is unknown. All of the sorted populations showed purity greater than 95%. Since all of the isolated RNA was reverse transcribed, expressed TCRB transcripts were what got sequenced. Assay: immunoSEQ multiplex PCR; the TCRdb copy retains only in-frame clones and omits some. The sample yields roughly 340,000 clones, 10% to 15% seen once. This rearrangement joins TRBV28 to TRBJ2-3; TRBD2 matches 10 bases. The clonotype was recovered from a woman between 18 and 30 years old with type 1 diabetes. The sample comprised naive CD4+ T cells from blood. CDR3 sequence (DNA): TGTGCCAGCAGTTTATCGACTTACCGGACTAGCGGAGCCCGTGGCACAGATACGCAGTATTTT. It translates to CASSLSTYRTSGARGTDTQYF.